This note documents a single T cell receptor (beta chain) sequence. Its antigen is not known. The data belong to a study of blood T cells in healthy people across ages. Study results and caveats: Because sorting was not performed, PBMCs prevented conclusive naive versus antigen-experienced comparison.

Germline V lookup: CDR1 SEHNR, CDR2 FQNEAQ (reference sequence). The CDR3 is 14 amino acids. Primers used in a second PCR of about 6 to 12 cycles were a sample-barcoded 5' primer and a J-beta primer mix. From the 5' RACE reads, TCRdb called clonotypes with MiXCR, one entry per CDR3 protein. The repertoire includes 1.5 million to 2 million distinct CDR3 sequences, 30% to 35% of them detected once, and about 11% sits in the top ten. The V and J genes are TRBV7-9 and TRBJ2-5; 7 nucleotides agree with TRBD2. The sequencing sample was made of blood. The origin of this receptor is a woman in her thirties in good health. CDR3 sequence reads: CASETGGGHETQYF. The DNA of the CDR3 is TGTGCAAGCGAGACTGGCGGGGGTCACGAGACCCAGTACTTC.